This T cell receptor beta chain was sequenced in a study of shared clonotypes between healthy human individuals. Study background: Every donor yielded three CD4 naive, three CD4 memory, two CD8 naive and one CD8 memory plate.

Here immunoSEQ multiplex PCR was the method, and the copy in TCRdb shows in-frame clones only, minus some. The sample lists under 1 million clones; around 96% were seen once. In the naive CD8 group, cells lacked CD45RO and were positively selected for CCR7, so terminally differentiated effector memory CD45RA+ cells were left out. This receptor was obtained from a young man in good health. Sequenced material: naive CD8+ T cells sorted from blood.

The CDR3 nucleotides read TGCAGCGTTGAAGAGGGCAGGGGCAGTGGCAATGAGCAGTTCTTC. Protein: CSVEEGRGSGNEQFF. This chain connects TRBV29-1 to TRBJ2-1, with a tentative D call TRBD1 (6 bases). The CDR3 length is 15 residues. Per the germline V gene, CDR1 is SQVTM and CDR2 is ANQGSEA. V was trimmed by 0 bases and J by 6 bases, leaving 15 bases between them.